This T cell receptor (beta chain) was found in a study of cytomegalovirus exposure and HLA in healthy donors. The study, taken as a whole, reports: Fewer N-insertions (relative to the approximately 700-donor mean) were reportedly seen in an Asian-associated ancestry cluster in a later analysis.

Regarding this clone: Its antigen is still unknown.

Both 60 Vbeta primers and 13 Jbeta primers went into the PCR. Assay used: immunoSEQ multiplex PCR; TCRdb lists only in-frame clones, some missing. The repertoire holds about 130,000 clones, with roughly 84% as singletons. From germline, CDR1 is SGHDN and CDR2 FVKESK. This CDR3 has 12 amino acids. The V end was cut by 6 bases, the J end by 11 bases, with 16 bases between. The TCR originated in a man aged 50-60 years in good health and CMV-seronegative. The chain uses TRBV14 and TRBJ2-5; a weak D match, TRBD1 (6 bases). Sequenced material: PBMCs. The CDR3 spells CASSFTGQLQYF. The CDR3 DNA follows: TGTGCCAGCAGTTTCACAGGACAGCTGCAGTACTTC.